The T cell receptor (beta chain) under discussion was sequenced for a study of CD8 T cells in ankylosing spondylitis. The authors made TCR beta libraries by quantitative 5'-RACE with molecular barcodes. TCRdb re-called the 5' RACE reads through MiXCR, storing one row per CDR3 protein. The sample has around 340,000 distinct CDR3 sequences, approximately 22% seen once. In germline, CDR1 is GTSNPN, CDR2 SVGIG (reference sequence). The germline V and J ends were trimmed by 1 base and 7 bases, with 13 bases remaining between them. The CDR3 covers 14 residues. This TCR came from a male donor with ankylosing spondylitis or in good health (not recorded which). Sequencing was done on a sample of blood, either unsorted or a sorted T cell fraction (not recorded which). The chain joins TRBV30 to TRBJ2-2, with D tentatively TRBD2 (6 bases). This CDR3 is CAWSDGASVGELFF. CDR3 nucleotide sequence: TGTGCCTGGAGTGATGGGGCTAGCGTCGGGGAGCTGTTTTTT. Supplemented by reference TRBV30 and TRBJ2-2, the full variable domain reads SQTIHQWPATLVQPVGSPLSLECTVEGTSNPNLYWYRQAAGRGLQLLFYSVGIGQISSEVPQNLSASRPQDRQFILSSKKLLLSDSGFYLCAWSDGASVGELFFGEGSRLTVL.